This T cell receptor (beta chain) was identified during a study of blood T cell repertoires in COVID-19. Study-wide context: There were acute and convalescent COVID-19 samples, and they came from the United States, Italy and Spain.

Participants' reported clinical history set cohort assignment. Profiled with immunoSEQ multiplex PCR; TCRdb holds only in-frame clones, not every one. The sample yields about 180,000 clones, about 85% seen once. The CDR3 loop spans 13 amino acids. The ends were cut back, 3 bases at V and 1 base at J, with 6 bases in the middle. Germline V gene lookup returns CDR1 WNHNN and CDR2 SYGVQD (reference sequence). This sequence joins TRBV10-1 and TRBJ1-2; no reliable D call. The sequence came from a man in his forties who had recovered from COVID-19. The sequencing sample was made of PBMCs or T cells enriched from blood (not recorded which). The CDR3 nucleotides read TGCGCCAGCAGTGATAGTGGTAACTATGGCTACACCTTC. It is translated as CASSDSGNYGYTF.